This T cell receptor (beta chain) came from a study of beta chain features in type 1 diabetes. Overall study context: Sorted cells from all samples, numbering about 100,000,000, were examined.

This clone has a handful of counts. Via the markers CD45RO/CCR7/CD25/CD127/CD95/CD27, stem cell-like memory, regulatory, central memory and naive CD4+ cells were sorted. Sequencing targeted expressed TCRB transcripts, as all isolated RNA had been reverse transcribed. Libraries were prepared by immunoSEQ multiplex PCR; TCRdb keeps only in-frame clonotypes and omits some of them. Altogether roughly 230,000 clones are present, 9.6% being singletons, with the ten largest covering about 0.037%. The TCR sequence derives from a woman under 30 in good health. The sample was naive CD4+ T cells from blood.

In DNA, the CDR3 is TGTGCCAGCAGCTTAGATTACCGCCACCCACAGGGGCGGCCCTACGAGCAGTACTTC. It specifies CASSLDYRHPQGRPYEQYF. The chain employs TRBV11-2 and TRBJ2-7, with TRBD1 matching over 7 bases. CDR1 SGHAT and CDR2 FQNNGV come from the germline V gene. V gave up 0 bases and J gave up 2 bases; unmatched junction bases: 16. The CDR3 loop spans 19 amino acids.